A single sample gave rise to the 26 T cell receptor beta chains below, sequenced in a study of human T cells and chemical hapten exposure. Time point noted: patch test 2, 6 weeks after DPC sensitization. Sample treatment: therapeutic diphenylcyclopropenone sensitization with weekly scalp DPC. TCRdb used MiXCR to reprocess the RACE reads, holding one entry per CDR3 protein. Of under 450,000 distinct CDR3 sequences in the sample, just under 6.5% were seen once. The source was whole blood, collected in connection with sensitization to the hapten diphenylcyclopropenone (DPC). The receptor set was obtained from a woman between 18 and 29 years old with alopecia areata. Some clones in this sample may be carry-over from other donors' samples.

The DNA of the CDR3 is TGTGCCATCAGTGAGTCGAGGACAGGGGGGGATGAGCAGTTCTTC. Its translation: CAISESRTGGDEQFF. The rearrangement links TRBV10-3 to TRBJ2-1; 10 bases are shared with TRBD1. Germline assignment: CDR1 ENHRY and CDR2 SYGVKD. The trim removed 0 bases at V and 8 bases at J, leaving 4 bases unmatched. CDR3 length: 15 residues.

V is TRBV27 and J is TRBJ2-7; D is possibly TRBD1 (5 bases). Trimming took 6 bases from V and 0 from J, leaving 18 bases between them. The CDR3 is 16 amino acids. The germline CDR1 and CDR2 sequences are MNHEY and SMNVEV (reference sequence). The CDR3 DNA follows: TGTGCCAGCAGGCCGATCGACAGAGCTTTCTCCTACGAGCAGTACTTC. This encodes CASRPIDRAFSYEQYF.

Points on this clonotype: This clone may be a read error of a much larger clone one base away. The rearrangement uses TRBV6-2 or TRBV6-3 and TRBJ2-3; 7 bases match TRBD2. This CDR3 contains 14 residues. Trimming cost V 3 bases and J 1 base; bases outside gene matches: 1. Germline V gene lookup returns CDR1 MNHEY and CDR2 SVGEGT. The DNA of the CDR3 is TGTGCCAGCAGTTATGCGGGGGGCACAGATACGCAGTATTTT. The encoded protein is CASSYAGGTDTQYF.

The chain employs TRBV19 and TRBJ2-3; 8 positions agree with TRBD1. The V gene end was trimmed by 5 bases and the J gene end by 9 bases; junction bases not matched to a gene: 10. The CDR3 length is 14 residues. Germline V gives CDR1 LNHDA, CDR2 SQIVND (reference sequence). The CDR3 coding sequence is TGTGCCAGTAGTCCCCGGGACAGGACCAAGACGCAGTATTTT. It codes for CASSPRDRTKTQYF.

As regards this clonotype: The junction does not match germline at one end; this may be a read error. This chain links TRBV4-3 with TRBJ2-7; D may be TRBD2 (6 bases). The CDR3 is 15 residues long. Germline V lookup: CDR1 LGHNA, CDR2 YSLEER. The CDR3 DNA is TGCGCCAGCAGCCAAGGTAGCGGAGAACCCTACGAGCAGAACTTC. Translation: CASSQGSGEPYEQNF.

At least ten counts were recorded for this clonotype. The chain uses TRBV4-1 and TRBJ1-2; 8 positions agree with TRBD1. The V and J ends lost 1 base and 3 bases, in that order; junction bases with no gene match: 10. The CDR3 sequence is 17 residues long. From germline, CDR1 is MGHRA and CDR2 YSYEKL. This CDR3 is CASSQGVRGRGHYGYTF. The CDR3 nucleotides read TGCGCCAGCAGCCAAGGGGTGCGGGGCAGGGGGCACTATGGCTACACCTTC.

In its sample, this clonotype was seen a few times. The V call is TRBV2, the J call TRBJ1-5, with a tentative D call TRBD1 (5 bases). This CDR3 comprises 15 residues. The germline V gene has CDR1 SNHLY and CDR2 FYNNEI. V dropped 4 bases and J dropped 7 bases, with 17 bases sitting between them. The CDR3 DNA sequence: TGTGCCAGCAGTGGAGCGATGGGGGACGGGCAGCCCCAGCATTTT. It translates to CASSGAMGDGQPQHF.

This clonotype was detected ten times or more. The V call is TRBV6-2 or TRBV6-3, the J call TRBJ1-5, with D perhaps matching TRBD1 (5 bases). V lost 0 bases to trimming and J lost 3 bases, with 9 bases between them. The CDR3 contains 15 residues. The germline V gene encodes CDR1 MNHEY and CDR2 SVGEGT. CDR3 in amino acids: CASSYSGAANQPQHF. CDR3 nucleotide sequence: TGTGCCAGCAGTTACTCTGGGGCAGCCAATCAGCCCCAGCATTTT.

This clonotype was detected a few times. The V gene is TRBV7-3, the J gene TRBJ1-3; D uncertain. The CDR3 runs to 16 residues. Trimming took off 1 base at V and 0 bases at J, with 10 bases between the two ends. CDR1 and CDR2 from the germline V gene are SGHTA and FQGTGA. The CDR3 sequence is CASSLRPSSSGNTIYF. CDR3 in DNA: TGTGCCAGCAGCTTAAGGCCTTCCAGCTCTGGAAACACCATATATTTT.

This clonotype was counted only a few times. The rearrangement uses TRBV25-1 and TRBJ2-3; D possibly matches TRBD1 or TRBD2 (6 bases each). The germline V and J ends were trimmed by 6 bases and 2 bases, with 18 bases remaining between them. This CDR3 is 16 amino acids long. Germline lookup yields CDR1 MGHDK and CDR2 SYGVNS. CDR3 protein: CASSKGEGGPTDTQYF. The CDR3 bases are TGTGCCAGCAGCAAGGGGGAAGGGGGGCCCACAGATACGCAGTATTTT.

The chain carries TRBV12-3 or TRBV12-4 and TRBJ1-5; the D is unclear. Between the trimmed V and J ends, which lost 1 base and 9 bases, there was a span of 4 bases. CDR3 length: 11 amino acids. The CDR3 DNA sequence: TGTGCCAGCAGTTTAGAAGGGCCCCAGCATTTT. Its translation: CASSLEGPQHF.

This clonotype was counted ten times or more. The rearrangement links TRBV3-1 to TRBJ1-5; D may be TRBD1 (6 bases). Trimming pared 5 bases from V and 3 bases from J, leaving 11 bases between. The CDR3 extends over 14 amino acids. In germline, CDR1 is LGHDT, CDR2 YNNKEL (reference sequence). The CDR3 DNA reads TGTGCCAGCAGCTCACGACAGGACAATCAGCCCCAGCATTTT. This translates into CASSSRQDNQPQHF. Full variable domain (outside the CDR3, taken from reference TRBV3-1 and TRBJ1-5): DTAVSQTPKYLVTQMGNDKSIKCEQNLGHDTMYWYKQDSKKFLKIMFSYNNKELIINETVPNRFSPKSPDKAHLNLHINSLELGDSAVYFCASSSRQDNQPQHFGDGTRLSIL.

The chain combines TRBV5-1 with TRBJ2-5, with D perhaps matching TRBD2 (6 bases). The V gene's germline CDR1 is SGHRS and CDR2 YFSETQ. The CDR3 has 15 residues. V lost 4 bases and J lost 4, with 17 bases in between. Here the CDR3 reads CASSTLDGGLETQYF. Written as DNA, the CDR3 is TGCGCCAGCAGCACTTTGGACGGGGGTCTAGAGACCCAGTACTTC.

The V gene is TRBV18, the J gene TRBJ1-1; D might be TRBD1 (6 bases). Germline V CDR1 and CDR2: KGHSH, LQKENI. The CDR3 totals 16 residues. Trimming cost V 2 bases and J 3 bases, with 16 bases left between them. CDR3 sequence reads: CASSPVPQRGDTEAFF. The DNA of the CDR3 is TGTGCCAGCTCACCAGTACCCCAAAGGGGGGACACTGAAGCTTTCTTT.

This clonotype turned up a few times. J is TRBJ2-2 and V is TRBV4-1; 12 positions agree with TRBD2. The germline gives CDR1 MGHRA, CDR2 YSYEKL. The junction had 9 bases not matched to a gene; V was cut back by 4 bases and J by 9 bases. The CDR3 sequence is 16 residues long. CDR3 loop: CASSPLAGGGQRELFF. The CDR3 region has the DNA TGCGCCAGCAGCCCCCTAGCGGGGGGGGGGCAAAGGGAGCTGTTTTTT.

This clonotype was counted a few times. V usage is TRBV12-3 or TRBV12-4 and J usage is TRBJ2-2; TRBD1 agrees at 8 bases. After removal of 7 bases from V and 0 bases from J, the junction contained 4 bases not matched to a gene. The CDR3 spans 15 residues. The CDR3 bases are TGTGCCAGCACCTGGGACAGGCCGAACACCGGGGAGCTGTTTTTT. Translation gives CASTWDRPNTGELFF.

In its sample, this clonotype was seen a few times. This sequence joins TRBV11-2 and TRBJ2-5; 9 positions agree with TRBD2. This CDR3 contains 14 residues. After removal of 5 bases from V and 5 bases from J, the junction contained 6 bases not matched to a gene. Germline-derived CDR1 and CDR2 are SGHAT and FQNNGV. CDR3 residues: CASSVGLAWETQYF. CDR3 nucleotides: TGTGCCAGCAGCGTGGGACTAGCCTGGGAGACCCAGTACTTC.

At least ten counts were recorded for this clonotype. The CDR3 DNA sequence: TGCAGCGTAAAACCCATGTCAAACACAGATACGCAGTATTTT. It encodes CSVKPMSNTDTQYF. This sequence joins TRBV29-1 and TRBJ2-3; D not certain. Deletions cut 6 bases from V and 2 bases from J, with 15 bases between. CDR1 and CDR2 from the germline V gene are SQVTM and ANQGSEA. This CDR3 comprises 14 residues.

The rearrangement uses TRBV27 and TRBJ1-6; D remains ambiguous. The V gene's germline CDR1 is MNHEY and CDR2 SMNVEV (reference sequence). The ends were cut back, 7 bases at V and 0 bases at J, with 19 bases in the middle. CDR3 length: 18 residues. CDR3 loop: CASTSEHSFSSYNSPLHF. The CDR3 DNA reads TGTGCCAGCACCTCCGAGCATTCCTTTAGCTCCTATAATTCACCCCTCCACTTT.

This clonotype occurred many times. The DNA of the CDR3 is TGCAGTGCTAGTAACAGGGTCGAAGCACCCCTCCACTTT. Residues: CSASNRVEAPLHF. The rearrangement links TRBV20-1 to TRBJ1-6, with D tentatively TRBD1 (6 bases). Per the germline V gene, CDR1 is DFQATT and CDR2 is SNEGSKA (reference sequence). Deletions cut 3 bases from V and 11 bases from J, with 14 bases between. The CDR3 totals 13 residues.

This clonotype has more than one count but fewer than ten. The genes are TRBV3-1 and TRBJ2-6; tentative D call: TRBD1 (6 bases). The V end lost 3 bases, the J end lost 4 bases, and 16 bases lay between the germline ends. Germline CDR1 reads LGHDT; CDR2 reads YNNKEL (reference sequence). This CDR3 is built from 17 residues. Here the CDR3 reads CASSHPTQGSGANVLTF. The CDR3 nucleotides read TGTGCCAGCAGCCATCCGACACAGGGTTCAGGGGCCAACGTCCTGACTTTC.

This clonotype showed up just a few times. This chain uses TRBV12-3 or TRBV12-4 with TRBJ2-3, with a weak D call TRBD1 (6 bases). V was shortened by 4 bases and J by 6 bases, with 17 bases between the two germline ends. The CDR3 loop spans 15 amino acids. The CDR3 bases are TGTGCCAGCAGTTCACAGGGTTCCGTAGGCGATACGCAGTATTTT. Encoded protein: CASSSQGSVGDTQYF.

This clonotype was observed at least ten times. V usage is TRBV7-8 and J usage is TRBJ1-4; D possibly corresponds to TRBD1 (6 bases). This CDR3 has 16 residues. In germline, CDR1 is SGHVS, CDR2 FQNEAQ. V dropped 3 bases and J dropped 0 bases, with 11 bases sitting between them. CDR3 amino acids: CASSFGTHATNEKLFF. CDR3 in DNA: TGTGCCAGCAGCTTTGGGACACATGCAACTAATGAAAAACTGTTTTTT.

This clonotype showed up just a few times. V gene TRBV6-2 or TRBV6-3 combines with J gene TRBJ1-5, with TRBD1 as a possible D gene (5 bases). The germline V gene encodes CDR1 MNHEY and CDR2 SVGEGT. The CDR3 is made up of 14 amino acids. Trimming took 2 bases from V and 6 from J, leaving 11 bases between them. CDR3 nucleotide sequence: TGTGCCAGCAGTTACGGGGGACCCGGTCAGCCCCAGCATTTT. It specifies CASSYGGPGQPQHF.

This clonotype came up many times. V usage is TRBV29-1 and J usage is TRBJ1-5; 11 bases align to TRBD1. This CDR3 is 12 amino acids long. Germline V gives CDR1 SQVTM, CDR2 ANQGSEA. CDR3: CRGTGGNQPQHF. The CDR3 DNA follows: TGCAGGGGGACAGGGGGAAATCAGCCCCAGCATTTT.

This clonotype was recorded a few times. The genes are TRBV7-9 and TRBJ2-7; D may be TRBD1 (5 bases). CDR3 size: 14 residues. Germline lookup yields CDR1 SEHNR and CDR2 FQNEAQ (reference sequence). Trimming cost V 1 base and J 4 bases, with 11 bases left between them. CDR3 region: CASSLGDSRYEQYF. Here the CDR3 DNA reads TGTGCCAGCAGCTTAGGAGACAGCCGTTACGAGCAGTACTTC.